This TCR beta chain originates from a study of T cell responses to AZD1222 COVID-19 vaccine. Method: immunoSEQ multiplex PCR; TCRdb's copy keeps in-frame clones and lacks some. The data hold roughly 190,000 clones, with approximately 92% observed a single time. Study observations and caveats: Sampled repertoires all dated from after the peak T cell response. Among AZD1222 vaccinees, only six or seven were seropositive at baseline. Donors, mostly white British, included more females; clonal diversity was possibly underestimated. Spike-spanning, vaccine-associated CD4 TCRs were dominant at 160-218 and 743-854.

In germline, CDR1 is LNHNV, CDR2 YYDKDF (reference sequence). The CDR3 runs 15 residues. The V segment lost 1 base and the J segment 6 bases; nucleotides outside the gene matches: 3. This clone appeared once. Its specificity is unknown. J is TRBJ1-6 and V is TRBV15, with 7 bases aligning to TRBD1. Material: peripheral blood, obtained on day 0 of AZD1222 vaccination. This clonotype was obtained from an adult in good health. DNA of the CDR3: TGTGCCACCAGCAGAGTTGCAGGGGGTAATTCACCCCTCCACTTT. It is translated as CATSRVAGGNSPLHF.